These 24 T cell receptor beta chains were sequenced from one sample in a study of human T cells and chemical hapten exposure. TCRdb redid the calling of the RACE reads with MiXCR, one entry per CDR3 protein. The sample contains under 200,000 distinct CDR3 sequences, around a quarter of which appear only once. As to time point: patch test 3, about 24 weeks after DPC sensitization. Described treatment: therapeutic diphenylcyclopropenone sensitization with weekly scalp DPC. The sample was whole blood, taken in connection with sensitization to the hapten diphenylcyclopropenone (DPC). The receptors here all came from a woman younger than 30 with alopecia areata. Some clones in this sample may be carry-over from other donors' samples.

This chain joins TRBV7-8 and TRBJ2-7; maybe TRBD2 (5 bases). Germline CDR1 and CDR2: SGHVS and FQNEAQ. The CDR3 runs 16 residues. The germline V and J ends were trimmed by 5 bases and 0 bases, with 17 bases remaining between them. The CDR3 coding sequence is TGTGCCAGCAGCCCGCCGAGGACTCCAACCTCCTACGAGCAGTACTTC. Protein sequence: CASSPPRTPTSYEQYF.

This clonotype was detected once. The chain combines TRBV15 with TRBJ2-1; D uncertain. Germline V gene sequence: CDR1 LNHNV, CDR2 YYDKDF (reference sequence). The V end was cut by 0 bases, the J end by 0 bases, with 15 bases between. This CDR3 contains 18 residues. CDR3 in DNA: TGTGCCACCAGCAGAGATTGGCCTACGGTGAGCTCCTACAATGAGCAGTTCTTC. This translates into CATSRDWPTVSSYNEQFF. Together with reference TRBV15 and TRBJ2-1, the CDR3 gives the full variable domain: DAMVIQNPRYQVTQFGKPVTLSCSQTLNHNVMYWYQQKSSQAPKLLFHYYDKDFNNEADTPDNFQSRRPNTSFCFLDIRSPGLGDTAMYLCATSRDWPTVSSYNEQFFGPGTRLTVL.

This clonotype was seen only a few times. This rearrangement joins TRBV4-1 to TRBJ2-1; possible D gene TRBD2, 5 bases. Trimming shortened V by 1 base and J by 5 bases, and 15 bases separated the two germline ends. Germline CDR1 reads MGHRA; CDR2 reads YSYEKL. This CDR3 is built from 16 residues. As DNA, the CDR3 is TGCGCCAGCAGCCAAGGTCTTCCGGGGATCCACAATGAGCAGTTCTTC. Amino acid sequence: CASSQGLPGIHNEQFF.

The V call is TRBV10-3, the J call TRBJ2-1; TRBD2 matches at 8 bases. J was trimmed by 10 bases and V by 5 bases; bases with no gene match: 4. The CDR3 is 12 residues long. Germline lookup yields CDR1 ENHRY and CDR2 SYGVKD. This CDR3 is CAISSGRNEQFF. CDR3 nucleotides: TGTGCCATCAGTAGCGGGAGAAACGAGCAGTTCTTC.

In this sample, this clonotype turned up a few times. The V call is TRBV6-5, the J call TRBJ2-7; 7 positions agree with TRBD2. V lost 0 bases to trimming and J lost 5 bases; unmatched junction nucleotides: 4. The CDR3 spans 14 residues. In germline, CDR1 is MNHEY, CDR2 SVGAGI. The CDR3 nucleotides read TGTGCCAGCAGTTACTCGGCCGGGAGGCACGAGCAGTACTTC. Translation: CASSYSAGRHEQYF.

V gene TRBV15 combines with J gene TRBJ2-1, with 15 bases lining up with TRBD2. The CDR3 is 20 amino acids. V lost 0 bases, J lost 0 bases, and 6 bases stayed unmatched. Germline V CDR1 and CDR2: LNHNV, YYDKDF (reference sequence). The CDR3 DNA follows: TGTGCCACCAGCAGAGAACTACCGGGACTAGCGGGGGGCTCCTACAATGAGCAGTTCTTC. Protein product: CATSRELPGLAGGSYNEQFF.

The chain employs TRBV20-1 and TRBJ2-5; D unclear. With 3 bases removed from V and 3 bases from J, the gap between germline ends came to 8 bases. CDR1 and CDR2 (germline): DFQATT, SNEGSKA (reference sequence). The CDR3 spans 12 residues. CDR3 sequence reads: CSASRSEETQYF. The CDR3 DNA sequence: TGCAGTGCTAGCCGAAGCGAAGAGACCCAGTACTTC.

The rearrangement joins TRBV7-9 to TRBJ1-2; D is ambiguous. V lost 1 base and J 2 bases, leaving 2 bases between the germline ends. The CDR3 loop spans 12 amino acids. CDR1 and CDR2 from the germline V gene are SEHNR and FQNEAQ (reference sequence). The CDR3 bases are TGTGCCAGCAGCTTAGAGAACTATGGCTACACCTTC. This codes for CASSLENYGYTF.

The chain combines TRBV9 with TRBJ1-5; D perhaps matches TRBD1 (5 bases). Trimming took 2 bases from V and 1 from J, leaving 10 bases between them. Germline V gene data show CDR1 as SGDLS and CDR2 as YYNGEE. The CDR3 covers 15 residues. The CDR3: CASSVGEGSNQPQHF. Here the CDR3 DNA reads TGTGCCAGCAGCGTGGGGGAGGGGAGCAATCAGCCCCAGCATTTT. Supplemented by reference TRBV9 and TRBJ1-5, the full variable domain reads DSGVTQTPKHLITATGQRVTLRCSPRSGDLSVYWYQQSLDQGLQFLIQYYNGEERAKGNILERFSAQQFPDLHSELNLSSLELGDSALYFCASSVGEGSNQPQHFGDGTRLSIL.

This clonotype showed up just a few times. This rearrangement joins TRBV6-2 or TRBV6-3 to TRBJ2-7, with 10 bases that match TRBD1. Germline assignment: CDR1 MNHEY and CDR2 SVGEGT. V lost 7 bases, J lost 6 bases, and 12 bases stayed unmatched. The CDR3 spans 15 residues. The CDR3 nucleotides are TGTGCCAGCAAATACGGGGGACAGGGGAAGGCCGAGCAGTACTTC. As protein: CASKYGGQGKAEQYF.

CDR3 residues: CASSSPVGTQYF. The CDR3 DNA reads as TGTGCCAGCAGCTCCCCCGTAGGGACCCAGTACTTC. The V and J genes are TRBV6-6 and TRBJ2-5; D not resolved. V was pared by 6 bases and J by 7 bases, with 12 bases between. This CDR3 has 12 amino acids. CDR1 and CDR2 from the germline V gene are MNHNY and SVGAGI (reference sequence).

This chain uses TRBV18 with TRBJ2-3; tentatively, D is TRBD1 (6 bases). Deletions cut 1 base from V and 3 bases from J, with 14 bases between. The CDR3 totals 16 residues. CDR1 and CDR2 (germline): KGHSH, LQKENI. The DNA for the CDR3 is TGTGCCAGCTCACCACTCGGGTCAGGGGCTACAGATACGCAGTATTTT. Translated, it gives CASSPLGSGATDTQYF.

This clonotype was seen more than once but under ten times. J is TRBJ2-4 and V is TRBV28; D may be TRBD2 (6 bases). CDR1 MDHEN and CDR2 SYDVKM come from the germline V gene. The V end lost 11 bases, the J end lost 8 bases, and 22 bases lay between the germline ends. The CDR3 extends over 14 amino acids. The CDR3 loop is CAAARGSSRDIQYF. CDR3 bases: TGTGCCGCTGCCCGGGGGTCATCTCGGGACATTCAGTACTTC.

The chain links TRBV20-1 to TRBJ1-5, with no clear D. The germline V and J ends were trimmed by 1 base and 6 bases, with 10 bases remaining between them. The CDR3 spans 13 residues. Per germline, CDR1 DFQATT and CDR2 SNEGSKA (reference sequence). The CDR3 sequence: CSARGEYGQPQHF. CDR3 in DNA: TGCAGTGCTAGAGGGGAGTACGGTCAGCCCCAGCATTTT.

This chain connects TRBV20-1 to TRBJ2-1, with 9 bases lining up with TRBD2. J gave up 2 bases and V 5 bases, and 4 bases lay outside the gene matches. This CDR3 has 14 residues. CDR1 and CDR2 from the germline V gene are DFQATT and SNEGSKA (reference sequence). The CDR3 DNA follows: TGCAGTGCTTATAGCGGGAGCACCTACAATGAGCAGTTCTTC. Protein product: CSAYSGSTYNEQFF.

V gene TRBV10-3 combines with J gene TRBJ1-4; tentative D call: TRBD1 (6 bases). Germline lookup yields CDR1 ENHRY and CDR2 SYGVKD. This CDR3 contains 14 residues. Trimming left V 5 bases short and J 6 bases short, with 13 bases between. The CDR3 loop reads CAISKTGGHEKLFF. The CDR3 DNA reads TGTGCCATCAGTAAGACAGGAGGTCATGAAAAACTGTTTTTT.

DNA for the CDR3: TGTGCCAGCAGTACAATATCAACCCCAGGCAATGAGCAGTTCTTC. This gives the protein CASSTISTPGNEQFF. The chain recombines TRBV11-2 with TRBJ2-1, with D unresolved. The CDR3 extends over 15 amino acids. V lost 6 bases and J 6 bases, leaving 18 bases between the germline ends. The germline CDR1 and CDR2 sequences are SGHAT and FQNNGV.

The chain carries TRBV12-3 or TRBV12-4 and TRBJ2-2; D unresolved. V was trimmed by 10 bases and J by 0 bases, leaving 12 bases between them. The CDR3 extends over 14 amino acids. The chain's CDR3 is CATPTTANTGELFF. The CDR3, as DNA: TGTGCCACCCCTACGACCGCGAACACCGGGGAGCTGTTTTTT.

A few counts support this clonotype. The rearrangement links TRBV20-1 to TRBJ2-3; TRBD2 might be the D (6 bases). Germline CDR1 is DFQATT and CDR2 is SNEGSKA (reference sequence). V lost 2 bases and J 0 bases, leaving 9 bases between the germline ends. The CDR3 is 14 residues long. CDR3 sequence: CSARRAGSTDTQYF. The CDR3 nucleotides are TGCAGTGCTAGAAGGGCGGGGAGCACAGATACGCAGTATTTT.

This chain links TRBV4-2 with TRBJ2-5; 9 bases map to TRBD2. In germline, CDR1 is LGHNA, CDR2 YNFKEQ. CDR3 size: 16 residues. V gave up 0 bases and J gave up 4 bases; unmatched junction bases: 6. Written as DNA, the CDR3 is TGTGCCAGCAGCCAAGAGCCCGGCGGGGGGGCAGAGACCCAGTACTTC. Its protein is CASSQEPGGGAETQYF.

The chain uses TRBV5-1 and TRBJ2-7; the match to TRBD2 covers 7 bases. V was pared by 4 bases and J by 0 bases, with 7 bases of the junction left unmatched. Looked up from germline, CDR1 is SGHRS and CDR2 is YFSETQ. The CDR3 runs to 15 residues. The chain's CDR3 is CASSPQAGLSYEQYF. CDR3 DNA: TGCGCCAGCAGCCCCCAAGCGGGACTCTCCTACGAGCAGTACTTC.

This chain connects TRBV7-9 to TRBJ2-7, with 9 bases fitting TRBD1. Germline V gene sequence: CDR1 SEHNR, CDR2 FQNEAQ (reference sequence). This CDR3 is built from 14 residues. V shed 6 bases and J 6 bases; nucleotides not matched to a gene: 9. Written as DNA, the CDR3 is TGTGCCAGCAGTTGGGACAGGGCACAGGGCGAGCAGTACTTC. Translation: CASSWDRAQGEQYF.

The V gene is TRBV7-2, the J gene TRBJ2-7; 8 bases line up with TRBD2. The CDR3 runs 15 residues. J lost 6 bases, V lost 1 base, and 8 bases had no gene match. The germline V gene has CDR1 SGHTA and CDR2 FQGNSA. The CDR3 region has the DNA TGTGCCAGCAGCTTAGAGGGCGGGAGGCCTGGCGAGCAGTACTTC. The encoded protein is CASSLEGGRPGEQYF.

The V and J genes are TRBV6-2 or TRBV6-3 and TRBJ2-5, with TRBD2 identical over 9 bases. Losses at the gene ends were 6 bases for V and 2 bases for J; bases not matched to a gene: 7. Germline V gene data show CDR1 as MNHEY and CDR2 as SVGEGT. This CDR3 spans 15 amino acids. This CDR3 reads CASRDILAGQETQYF. Here the CDR3 DNA reads TGTGCCAGCAGAGACATTCTAGCGGGACAAGAGACCCAGTACTTC.